This TCR beta chain derives from a study of beta chain features in type 1 diabetes. Study in general: Similarity in age, gender and cell yields was seen between patients and healthy donors. Study observations and caveats: Type 1 diabetes patients had VDJ junctions that carried fewer insertions and more deletions. Any HLA effect on TCRB rearrangement was left unresolved by small sub-analyses.

The study reverse transcribed the entire isolated RNA, so it sequenced expressed TCRB transcripts. The data were produced by immunoSEQ multiplex PCR, yet TCRdb's version contains in-frame clones alone and is incomplete. This repertoire shows about 230,000 clones, about 9.3% found once; its top ten account for just under 0.035%. Germline V CDR1 and CDR2: SGHTA, FQGNSA. V gave up 4 bases and J gave up 16 bases, with 20 bases separating them. The CDR3 totals 13 residues. The authors obtained over 95% purity in all sorted populations. As for this clone: Its specificity is unknown.

The gene calls are TRBV7-2 and TRBJ2-1; D might be TRBD1 (5 bases). Sequencing was done on a sample of naive CD4+ T cells from blood. The TCR originated in a woman younger than 30 in good health. The CDR3 coding sequence is TGTGCCAGCAGCTCCACATTCAGGGATTCGGAATTCTTC. Translated: CASSSTFRDSEFF.